A single sample is the source of the 10 T cell receptor beta chains below, sequenced in a study of shared clonotypes between healthy human individuals. Clones were read by immunoSEQ multiplex PCR, and TCRdb kept only the in-frame ones, dropping some. The sample has over 2 million clones; 95% are singletons. Sequencing was performed on naive CD4+ T cells sorted from blood. As to subset: CD45RA+ positively selected. Source of these receptors: a man younger than 35 in good health.

The count of this clone is one. V gene TRBV10-2 combines with J gene TRBJ2-7; 9 bases line up with TRBD1. Germline lookup yields CDR1 WSHSY and CDR2 SAAADI. The length of the CDR3 is 14 residues. V gave up 7 bases and J gave up 1 base; unmatched junction bases: 5. CDR3 nucleotide sequence: TGCGCCAGCAATAGGGACAGGGCATCCTACGAGCAGTACTTC. It codes for CASNRDRASYEQYF.

The chain is built from TRBV11-2 and TRBJ2-2; D perhaps matches TRBD1 (6 bases). V gave up 0 bases and J gave up 6 bases, with 8 bases separating them. The CDR3 length is 14 residues. Germline-derived CDR1 and CDR2 are SGHAT and FQNNGV. The CDR3 reads CASSLEGAAGELFF. DNA for the CDR3: TGTGCCAGCAGCTTAGAGGGGGCAGCCGGGGAGCTGTTTTTT.

This clone was observed once. The J gene is TRBJ2-7, the V gene TRBV7-2; 10 bases align to TRBD1. The CDR3 length is 15 residues. The germline V gene has CDR1 SGHTA and CDR2 FQGNSA. The ends lost 4 bases at V and 4 bases at J; junction bases unmatched: 7. CDR3 protein: CASSSRDRGRYEQYF. Here the CDR3 DNA reads TGTGCCAGCAGCTCCCGGGACAGGGGTAGGTACGAGCAGTACTTC.

The chain couples TRBV9 to TRBJ2-1, with 10 bases identical to TRBD2. Unmatched junction bases numbered 2, after V lost 0 bases and J lost 5 bases. CDR3 length: 15 amino acids. Per the germline V gene, CDR1 is SGDLS and CDR2 is YYNGEE. The CDR3 is CASSVASGGDNEQFF. The CDR3 DNA follows: TGTGCCAGCAGCGTAGCCAGCGGGGGGGACAATGAGCAGTTCTTC. The complete variable domain, with remaining parts taken from reference TRBV9 and TRBJ2-1, reads DSGVTQTPKHLITATGQRVTLRCSPRSGDLSVYWYQQSLDQGLQFLIQYYNGEERAKGNILERFSAQQFPDLHSELNLSSLELGDSALYFCASSVASGGDNEQFFGPGTRLTVL.

For this clone: Other DNA sequences of this sample code for an identical CDR3. The J gene is TRBJ1-2, the V gene TRBV5-1; D not resolved. V was trimmed by 0 bases and J by 5 bases, leaving 11 bases between them. Germline assignment: CDR1 SGHRS and CDR2 YFSETQ. The CDR3 sequence is 14 residues long. CDR3 sequence (DNA): TGCGCCAGCAGCTTGGCCGGGCAGACGTATGGCTACACCTTC. Encoded protein: CASSLAGQTYGYTF. Combining the CDR3 with reference TRBV5-1 and TRBJ1-2 gives the whole variable domain KAGVTQTPRYLIKTRGQQVTLSCSPISGHRSVSWYQQTPGQGLQFLFEYFSETQRNKGNFPGRFSGRQFSNSRSEMNVSTLELGDSALYLCASSLAGQTYGYTFGSGTRLTVV.

As DNA, the CDR3 is TGTGCCAGCAGAGGCGGGCAGGGCCCTAATGAAAAACTGTTTTTT. Its translation: CASRGGQGPNEKLFF. The chain joins TRBV11-3 to TRBJ1-4, with D tentatively TRBD1 (5 bases). There are 15 residues in the CDR3. V lost 6 bases and J lost 3, with 14 bases in between. Per germline, CDR1 SGHNT and CDR2 YENEEA. Supplemented by reference TRBV11-3 and TRBJ1-4, the full variable domain reads EAGVVQSPRYKIIEKKQPVAFWCNPISGHNTLYWYLQNLGQGPELLIRYENEEAVDDSQLPKDRFSAERLKGVDSTLKIQPAELGDSAVYLCASRGGQGPNEKLFFGSGTQLSVL.

This rearrangement joins TRBV9 to TRBJ2-1; D may be TRBD1 (6 bases). Germline V gene sequence: CDR1 SGDLS, CDR2 YYNGEE. V lost 4 bases, J lost 1 base, and 18 bases lay in between. The CDR3 is 17 amino acids. CDR3: CASSQSLVGQSYNEQFF. In DNA, the CDR3 is TGTGCCAGCAGCCAATCTCTGGTAGGACAGTCCTACAATGAGCAGTTCTTC.

V and J are TRBV11-2 and TRBJ2-2; unclear D gene. Germline V CDR1 and CDR2: SGHAT, FQNNGV. This CDR3 has 17 amino acids. V gave up 5 bases and J gave up 4 bases, with 20 bases separating them. CDR3 coding DNA: TGTGCCAGCAGCCCCCCGACTGAGCTCCGAGTCACCGGGGAGCTGTTTTTT. Translated, it gives CASSPPTELRVTGELFF.

J is TRBJ2-5 and V is TRBV11-2; weak D call: TRBD2 (5 bases). Germline CDR1 is SGHAT and CDR2 is FQNNGV. Deletions cut 4 bases from V and 4 bases from J, with 13 bases between. The CDR3 loop spans 14 amino acids. This CDR3 reads CASSWRTSRETQYF. DNA for the CDR3: TGTGCCAGCAGCTGGAGGACCTCTAGAGAGACCCAGTACTTC.

This clone is a singleton in its sample. The chain is built from TRBV9 and TRBJ2-7; 9 nucleotides agree with TRBD1. Germline CDR1 is SGDLS and CDR2 is YYNGEE. The CDR3 length is 16 residues. V lost 0 bases, J lost 2 bases, and 6 bases stayed unmatched. As DNA, the CDR3 is TGTGCCAGCAGCGTAGCCGGACAGGGGTTCACCTACGAGCAGTACTTC. Its protein is CASSVAGQGFTYEQYF. The complete variable domain, with remaining parts taken from reference TRBV9 and TRBJ2-7, reads DSGVTQTPKHLITATGQRVTLRCSPRSGDLSVYWYQQSLDQGLQFLIQYYNGEERAKGNILERFSAQQFPDLHSELNLSSLELGDSALYFCASSVAGQGFTYEQYFGPGTRLTVT.